This T cell receptor (beta chain) was sequenced for a study of TIL therapy for anti-PD-1-resistant metastatic lung cancer. The immunoSEQ assay was v3. Measured with immunoSEQ multiplex PCR; TCRdb has only the in-frame clones, and not every one. The table has 10,000 or so clones, 80% seen once. Time point noted: pre-treatment sample, taken before nivolumab and TIL therapy. Germline V gene sequence: CDR1 LNHDA, CDR2 SQIVND (reference sequence). V was cut by 1 base and J by 9 bases, with 7 bases left in between. The CDR3 covers 12 residues. The genes are TRBV19 and TRBJ2-1; D call uncertain. This TCR derives from a person between 30 and 79 years old with non-small cell lung cancer. Source: blood, taken at baseline. The CDR3 nucleotides are TGTGCCAGTAGTATAGGGCACAGTGAGCAGTTCTTC. It specifies CASSIGHSEQFF.